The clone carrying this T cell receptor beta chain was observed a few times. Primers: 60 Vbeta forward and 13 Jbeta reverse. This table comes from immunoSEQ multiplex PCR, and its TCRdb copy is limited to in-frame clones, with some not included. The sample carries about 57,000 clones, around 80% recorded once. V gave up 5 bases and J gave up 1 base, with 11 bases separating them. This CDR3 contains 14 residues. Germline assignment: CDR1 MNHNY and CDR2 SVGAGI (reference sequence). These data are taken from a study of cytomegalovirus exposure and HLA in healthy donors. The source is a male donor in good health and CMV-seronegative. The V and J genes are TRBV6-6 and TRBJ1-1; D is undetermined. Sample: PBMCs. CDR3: CASSIRVANTEAFF. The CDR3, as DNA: TGTGCCAGCAGTATCCGAGTAGCGAACACTGAAGCTTTCTTT.